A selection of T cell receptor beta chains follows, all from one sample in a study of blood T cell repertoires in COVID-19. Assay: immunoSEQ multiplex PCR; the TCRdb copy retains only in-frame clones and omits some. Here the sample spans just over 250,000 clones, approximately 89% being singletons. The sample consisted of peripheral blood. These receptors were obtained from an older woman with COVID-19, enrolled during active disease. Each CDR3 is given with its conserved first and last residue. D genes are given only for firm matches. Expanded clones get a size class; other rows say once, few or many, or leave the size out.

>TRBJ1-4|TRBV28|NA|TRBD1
CASSSGDRNEKLFF
TGTGCCAGCAGTTCGGGGGACAGGAATGAAAAACTGTTTTTT
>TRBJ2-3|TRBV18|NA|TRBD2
CASSPGLAGGRDTQYF
TGTGCCAGCTCACCCGGACTAGCGGGAGGAAGGGATACGCAGTATTTT
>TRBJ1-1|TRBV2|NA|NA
CASSTTGSTEAFF
TGTGCCAGCAGTACAACAGGGTCCACTGAAGCTTTCTTT
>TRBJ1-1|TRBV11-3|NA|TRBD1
CASRVQGTEAFF
TGTGCCAGCAGGGTACAGGGGACTGAAGCTTTCTTT
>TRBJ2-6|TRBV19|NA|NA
CASGETGSSGANVLTF
TGTGCCAGCGGGGAGACAGGCAGCTCTGGGGCCAACGTCCTGACTTTC
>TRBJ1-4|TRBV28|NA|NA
CASRVDSATNEKLFF
TGTGCCAGCAGGGTCGACAGTGCAACTAATGAAAAACTGTTTTTT
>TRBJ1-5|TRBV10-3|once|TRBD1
CAISESDRGNQPQHF
TGTGCCATCAGTGAGTCCGACAGGGGGAATCAGCCCCAGCATTTT
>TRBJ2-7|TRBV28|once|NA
CASSLSSPPGEQYF
TGTGCCAGCAGTTTATCATCCCCTCCCGGCGAGCAGTACTTC
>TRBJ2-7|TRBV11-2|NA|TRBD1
CASSKTRDSSYEQYF
TGTGCCAGCAGCAAAACCCGGGACAGCTCCTACGAGCAGTACTTC
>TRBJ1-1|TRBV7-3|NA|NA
CASSPRQNTEAFF
TGTGCCAGCAGCCCTCGACAGAACACTGAAGCTTTCTTT
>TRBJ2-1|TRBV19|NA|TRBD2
CASSGTSSSYNEQFF
TGTGCCAGTAGTGGGACTAGCTCATCCTACAATGAGCAGTTCTTC
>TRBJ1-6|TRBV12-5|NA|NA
CASGLLGGGNSPLHF
TGTGCTAGTGGTTTGTTGGGGGGAGGAAATTCACCCCTCCACTTT
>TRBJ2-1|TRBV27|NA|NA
CASSRRFGFFDEQFF
TGTGCCAGCAGTCGCAGATTCGGGTTCTTCGATGAGCAGTTCTTC
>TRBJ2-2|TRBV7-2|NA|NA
CASSLGDRLTGELFF
TGTGCCAGCAGCTTAGGTGACAGGCTAACCGGGGAGCTGTTTTTT
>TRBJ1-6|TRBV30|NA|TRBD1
CAWSRDRVNSPLHF
TGTGCCTGGAGCAGGGACAGGGTTAATTCACCCCTCCACTTT
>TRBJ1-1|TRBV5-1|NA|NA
CASSLEGTLNTEAFF
TGCGCCAGCAGCTTGGAAGGGACACTGAACACTGAAGCTTTCTTT
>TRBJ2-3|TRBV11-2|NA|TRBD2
CASSLGASGGTTDTQYF
TGTGCCAGCAGCTTGGGGGCTAGCGGGGGGACCACAGATACGCAGTATTTT
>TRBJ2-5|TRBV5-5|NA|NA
CASSFIGGPGETQYF
TGTGCCAGCAGCTTTATCGGTGGTCCCGGGGAGACCCAGTACTTC
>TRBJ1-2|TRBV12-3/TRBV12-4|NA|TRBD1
CASTLGQSYGYTF
TGTGCCAGCACCCTGGGACAGAGTTATGGCTACACCTTC
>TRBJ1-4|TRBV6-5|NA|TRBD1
CASMIGGTGEKLFF
TGTGCCAGCATGATCGGGGGGACAGGTGAAAAACTGTTTTTT
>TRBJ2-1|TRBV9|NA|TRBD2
CASSVATSGYNEQFF
TGTGCCAGCAGCGTAGCCACTAGCGGATACAATGAGCAGTTCTTC
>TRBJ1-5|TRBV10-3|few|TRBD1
CAAGGTGHQPQHF
TGTGCCGCAGGGGGGACAGGTCATCAGCCCCAGCATTTT
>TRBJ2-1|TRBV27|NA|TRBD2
CASSLYASGRIRNEQFF
TGTGCCAGCAGTTTATACGCTAGCGGGAGGATTAGGAATGAGCAGTTCTTC
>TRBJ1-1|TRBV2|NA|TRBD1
CASSEDRGVTEAFF
TGTGCCAGCAGTGAAGACAGGGGAGTGACTGAAGCTTTCTTT
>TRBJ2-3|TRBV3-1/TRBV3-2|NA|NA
CASSPAPNPGLQYF
TGTGCCAGCAGCCCCGCACCAAACCCAGGGCTCCAGTATTTT
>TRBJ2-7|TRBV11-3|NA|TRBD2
CASSLYGPIAGEYHEQYF
TGTGCCAGCAGCTTGTACGGGCCGATAGCGGGAGAGTACCACGAGCAGTACTTC
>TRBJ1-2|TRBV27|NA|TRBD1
CASSFDMTGGYGYTF
TGTGCCAGCAGTTTCGACATGACAGGGGGATATGGCTACACCTTC
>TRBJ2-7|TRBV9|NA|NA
CASSPFLRGGSYEQYF
TGTGCCAGCAGCCCCTTTTTGAGGGGGGGCTCCTACGAGCAGTACTTC
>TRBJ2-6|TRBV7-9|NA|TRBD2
CASSGGSGANVLTF
TGTGCCAGCTCGGGAGGGTCCGGGGCCAACGTCCTGACTTTC
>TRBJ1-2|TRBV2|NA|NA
CASSEGRGRWGYTF
TGTGCCAGCAGTGAAGGAAGGGGAAGGTGGGGCTACACCTTC
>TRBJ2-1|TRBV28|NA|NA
CASSSAPGQSYNEQFF
TGTGCCAGCAGTTCCGCCCCGGGACAATCATACAATGAGCAGTTCTTC
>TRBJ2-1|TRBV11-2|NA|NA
CASSRFSYEQFF
TGTGCCAGCAGCCGTTTTAGCTATGAGCAGTTCTTC
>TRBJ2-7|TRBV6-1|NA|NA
CASSEANGAEQYF
TGTGCCAGCAGTGAAGCGAACGGAGCCGAGCAGTACTTC
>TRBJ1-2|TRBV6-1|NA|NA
CASSDRDSPKSYGYTF
TGTGCCAGCAGTGACCGTGACAGCCCGAAGAGTTATGGCTACACCTTC
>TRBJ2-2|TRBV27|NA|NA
CASSFLNTGELFF
TGTGCCAGCAGTTTTCTGAACACCGGGGAGCTGTTTTTT
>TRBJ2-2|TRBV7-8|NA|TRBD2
CASSPLMFREGTGELFF
TGTGCCAGCAGCCCCTTAATGTTCAGGGAGGGGACCGGGGAGCTGTTTTTT
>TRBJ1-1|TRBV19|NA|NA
CASSIDFRLRVGPNTEAFF
TGTGCCAGTAGTATAGATTTCCGGCTTCGGGTTGGTCCGAACACTGAAGCTTTCTTT
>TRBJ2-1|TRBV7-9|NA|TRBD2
CASSLSRTSDHYNEQFF
TGTGCCAGCAGCTTATCGCGGACTAGCGATCACTACAATGAGCAGTTCTTC
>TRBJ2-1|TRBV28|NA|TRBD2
CASSLGGGTRLGRQFF
TGTGCCAGCAGTCTGGGCGGGGGTACCCGATTGGGTCGGCAGTTCTTC
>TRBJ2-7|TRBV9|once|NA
CASSVPMTGTF
TGTGCCAGCAGCGTACCTATGACGGGAACCTTC
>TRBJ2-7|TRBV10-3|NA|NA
CAISGTTYEQYF
TGTGCCATCAGTGGGACAACCTACGAGCAGTACTTC